These T cell receptor beta chains were read from a single sample in a study of cytomegalovirus exposure and HLA in healthy donors. Clones were sequenced by immunoSEQ multiplex PCR, and TCRdb holds only the in-frame ones, with some missing. The repertoire has about 180,000 clones, roughly four fifths of them found once; the top ten carry roughly 1.6%. Sequenced input: PBMCs. The receptors were sampled from a man aged 18 to 29 in good health and CMV-seronegative. CDR3s leave out the opening cysteine and the closing phenylalanine or tryptophan.

TRBV27	ASSLGQGAGGYT
TRBV18	ASSTTSLAGAGSYEQY
TRBV25-1	ASSEQSTSGRETQY
TRBV5-4	ASSLGQGGNTGELF
TRBV21-1	ASSSPGTGYYEQY
TRBV6-1	ASSVSGASNQPQH
TRBV27	ASSLKLGLTEELF
TRBV9	ASSADSLGYT
TRBV6-5	ASSYSSGALPEAF
TRBV5-6	ASSLWGSGIRYT
TRBV13	ASSLTVSSYEQY
TRBV15	ATSRDAPGKAF
TRBV5-6	ASSPESGTSGEAF
TRBV19	ATRGRRGNTEAF
TRBV25-1	ASSESGATYGYT
TRBV25-1	ASSLGGRTYGYT
TRBV6-5	ASSYPQGGYT
TRBV20-1	SAYLQEKLF
TRBV29-1	SVADSYSYEQY
TRBV28	ASPTIGGNPYNEQF
TRBV9	VSSEPLLSGGTDTQY
TRBV30	AWVPDRSYGYT
TRBV19	ASSSGNEKLF
TRBV18	ASSSSLHTDTQY
TRBV2	ASSAGLGGQETQY
TRBV19	ASSILGRGAF
TRBV11-2	ASTGQVGYNEQF
TRBV5-8	ASSLGQGGQPQH
TRBV11-2	ASSFKETQY
TRBV2	ASSTWASGLSEQY
TRBV12-5	ASGSTGTGGATYGYT
TRBV5-4	ASSFGGRSPLH
TRBV5-5	ASSSRGRGYEQY
TRBV28	ASSLLGAGGTGYNEQF
TRBV9	ASSVYPDTRDNSPLH
TRBV7-3	ASSPDRGWDQPQH
TRBV27	ASSLAGRRSYEQY
TRBV14	ASSQPLGGTPNTEAF
TRBV2	ASSAQGSRNTGELF
TRBV9	ASSVGTSGRLVTGELF
TRBV9	ASSVASGRATEQY
TRBV14	ASSTGPGTGADTQY
TRBV5-1	ASSPPGQGLLVYEQY
TRBV6-1	ASSESGRQGEQY
TRBV6-1	ASSLAGGAQETQY
TRBV5-1	ASKPGTGDGYT
TRBV7-9	ASSAPSGSLYEQY
TRBV18	ASSPRGDYEQY
TRBV6-5	ASSYSASNSPLH
TRBV4-1	ASSPPGRGMTPLH
TRBV10-3	AISAPEGEAF
TRBV7-8	ASSFVGKNEKLF
TRBV10-3	AINRGRDNEQF
TRBV28	ASSSGLAGVHYEQY